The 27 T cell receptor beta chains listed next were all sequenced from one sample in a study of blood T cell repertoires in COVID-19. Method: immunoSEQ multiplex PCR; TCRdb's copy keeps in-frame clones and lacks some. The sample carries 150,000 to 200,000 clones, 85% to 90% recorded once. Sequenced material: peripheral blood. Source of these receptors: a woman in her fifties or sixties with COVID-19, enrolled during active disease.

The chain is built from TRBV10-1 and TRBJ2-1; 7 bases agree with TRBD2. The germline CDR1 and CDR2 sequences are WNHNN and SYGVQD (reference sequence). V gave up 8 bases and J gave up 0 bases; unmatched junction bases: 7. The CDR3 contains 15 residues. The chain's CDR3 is CASGPSGNSYNEQFF. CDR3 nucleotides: TGCGCCAGCGGCCCTAGCGGAAACTCCTACAATGAGCAGTTCTTC.

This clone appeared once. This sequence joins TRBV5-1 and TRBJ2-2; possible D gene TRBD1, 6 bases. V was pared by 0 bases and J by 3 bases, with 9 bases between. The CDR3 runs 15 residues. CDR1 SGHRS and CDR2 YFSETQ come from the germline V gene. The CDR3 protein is CASSLAGDYTGELFF. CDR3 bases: TGCGCCAGCAGCTTGGCAGGGGATTACACCGGGGAGCTGTTTTTT.

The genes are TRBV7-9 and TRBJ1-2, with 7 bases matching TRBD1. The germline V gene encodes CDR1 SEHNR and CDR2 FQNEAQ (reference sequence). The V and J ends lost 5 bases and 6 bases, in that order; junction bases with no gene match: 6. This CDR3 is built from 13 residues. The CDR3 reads CASSATGADGYTF. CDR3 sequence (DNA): TGTGCCAGCAGCGCCACAGGGGCTGATGGCTACACCTTC. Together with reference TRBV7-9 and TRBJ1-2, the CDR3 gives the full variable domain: DTGVSQNPRHKITKRGQNVTFRCDPISEHNRLYWYRQTLGQGPEFLTYFQNEAQLEKSRLLSDRFSAERPKGSFSTLEIQRTEQGDSAMYLCASSATGADGYTFGSGTRLTVV.

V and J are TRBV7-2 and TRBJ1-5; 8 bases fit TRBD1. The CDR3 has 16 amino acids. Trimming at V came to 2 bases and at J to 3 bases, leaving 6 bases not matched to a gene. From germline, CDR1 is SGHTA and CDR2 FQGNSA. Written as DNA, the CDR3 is TGTGCCAGCAGCTTACAGACAGGGGCCAACAATCAGCCCCAGCATTTT. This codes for CASSLQTGANNQPQHF.

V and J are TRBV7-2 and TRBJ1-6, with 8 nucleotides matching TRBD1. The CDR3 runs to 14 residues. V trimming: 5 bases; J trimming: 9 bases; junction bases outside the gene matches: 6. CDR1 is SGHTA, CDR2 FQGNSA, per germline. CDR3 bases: TGTGCCAGCAGCGGTGCGGACAGGGCTTCACCCCTCCACTTT. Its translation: CASSGADRASPLHF.

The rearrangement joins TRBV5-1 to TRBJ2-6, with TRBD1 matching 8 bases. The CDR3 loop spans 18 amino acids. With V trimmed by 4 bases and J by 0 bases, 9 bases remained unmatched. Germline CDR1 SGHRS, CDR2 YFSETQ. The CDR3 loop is CASSSRDRRLSGANVLTF. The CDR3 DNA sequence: TGCGCCAGCAGCAGCCGGGACAGGCGCCTCTCTGGGGCCAACGTCCTGACTTTC.

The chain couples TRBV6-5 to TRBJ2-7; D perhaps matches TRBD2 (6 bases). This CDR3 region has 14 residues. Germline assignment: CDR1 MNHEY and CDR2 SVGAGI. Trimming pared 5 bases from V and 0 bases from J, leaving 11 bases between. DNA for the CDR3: TGTGCCAGCAGTAGGGACTGGAGCTCCTACGAGCAGTACTTC. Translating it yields CASSRDWSSYEQYF.

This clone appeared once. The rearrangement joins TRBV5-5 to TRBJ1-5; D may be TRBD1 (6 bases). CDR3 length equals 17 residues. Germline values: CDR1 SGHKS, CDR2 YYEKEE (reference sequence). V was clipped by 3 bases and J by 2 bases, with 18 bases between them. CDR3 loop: CASSWDGGALGNQPQHF. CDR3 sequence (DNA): TGTGCCAGCAGCTGGGATGGGGGGGCACTCGGCAATCAGCCCCAGCATTTT.

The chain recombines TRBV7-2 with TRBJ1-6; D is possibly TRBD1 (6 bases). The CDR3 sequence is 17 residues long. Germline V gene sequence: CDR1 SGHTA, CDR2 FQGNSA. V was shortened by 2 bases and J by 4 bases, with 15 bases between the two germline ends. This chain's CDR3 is CASSLRWGRGYNSPLHF. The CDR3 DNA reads TGTGCCAGCAGCTTAAGGTGGGGCAGGGGATATAATTCACCCCTCCACTTT.

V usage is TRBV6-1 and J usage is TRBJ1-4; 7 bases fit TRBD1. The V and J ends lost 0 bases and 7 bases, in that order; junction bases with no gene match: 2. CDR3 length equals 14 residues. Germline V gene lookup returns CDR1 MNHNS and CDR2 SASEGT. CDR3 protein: CASSEAGGGEKLFF. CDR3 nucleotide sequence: TGTGCCAGCAGTGAAGCAGGGGGCGGTGAAAAACTGTTTTTT.

CDR3 protein: CASSQEGLGRCNQPQHF. The CDR3, as DNA: TGCGCCAGCAGCCAAGAAGGCTTGGGCAGGTGCAATCAGCCCCAGCATTTT. The chain is built from TRBV4-1 and TRBJ1-5, with D uncertain. The CDR3 sequence is 17 residues long. V lost 0 bases and J 2 bases, leaving 14 bases between the germline ends. Germline-derived CDR1 and CDR2 are MGHRA and YSYEKL.

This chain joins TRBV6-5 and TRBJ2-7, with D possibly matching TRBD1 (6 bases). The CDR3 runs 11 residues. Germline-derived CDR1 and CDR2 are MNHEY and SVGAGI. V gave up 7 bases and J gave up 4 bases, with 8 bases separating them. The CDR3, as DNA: TGTGCCAGCAAAAGGGGGTACGAGCAGTACTTC. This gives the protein CASKRGYEQYF.

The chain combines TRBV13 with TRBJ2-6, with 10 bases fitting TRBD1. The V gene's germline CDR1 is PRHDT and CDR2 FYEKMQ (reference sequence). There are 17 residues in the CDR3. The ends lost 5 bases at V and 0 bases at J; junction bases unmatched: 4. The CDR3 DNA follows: TGTGCCAGCAGCCGGGACAGGGGAACCTCTGGGGCCAACGTCCTGACTTTC. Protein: CASSRDRGTSGANVLTF.

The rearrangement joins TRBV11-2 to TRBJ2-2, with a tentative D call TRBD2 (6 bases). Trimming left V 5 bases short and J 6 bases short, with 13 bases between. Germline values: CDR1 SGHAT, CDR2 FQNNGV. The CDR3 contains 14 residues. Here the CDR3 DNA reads TGTGCCAGCAGCCGACAGACTAGGCCCGGGGAGCTGTTTTTT. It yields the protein CASSRQTRPGELFF.

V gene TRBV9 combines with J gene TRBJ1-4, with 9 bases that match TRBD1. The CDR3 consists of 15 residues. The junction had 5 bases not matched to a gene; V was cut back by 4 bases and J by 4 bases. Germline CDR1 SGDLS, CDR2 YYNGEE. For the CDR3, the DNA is TGTGCCAGCAGCCTTCGACAGGGGGATAATGAAAAACTGTTTTTT. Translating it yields CASSLRQGDNEKLFF.

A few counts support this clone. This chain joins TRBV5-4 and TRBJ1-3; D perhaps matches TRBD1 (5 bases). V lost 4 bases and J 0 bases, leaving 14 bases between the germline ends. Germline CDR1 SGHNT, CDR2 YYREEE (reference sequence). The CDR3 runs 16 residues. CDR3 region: CASSDERQISGNTIYF. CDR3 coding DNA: TGTGCCAGCAGCGACGAAAGACAGATCTCTGGAAACACCATATATTTT.

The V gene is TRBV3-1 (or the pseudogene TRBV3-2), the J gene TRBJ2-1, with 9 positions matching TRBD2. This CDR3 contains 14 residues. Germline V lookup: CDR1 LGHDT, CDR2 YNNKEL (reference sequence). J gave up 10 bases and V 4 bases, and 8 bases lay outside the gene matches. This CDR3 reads CASSPVAGAGEQFF. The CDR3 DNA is TGTGCCAGCAGCCCGGTAGCGGGAGCAGGGGAGCAGTTCTTC.

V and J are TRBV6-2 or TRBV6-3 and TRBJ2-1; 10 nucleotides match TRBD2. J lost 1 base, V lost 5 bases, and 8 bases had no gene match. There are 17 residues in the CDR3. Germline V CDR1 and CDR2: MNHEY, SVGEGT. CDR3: CASSPGGSGRSYNEQFF. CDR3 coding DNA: TGTGCCAGCAGTCCCGGGGGTAGCGGGAGGTCCTACAATGAGCAGTTCTTC.

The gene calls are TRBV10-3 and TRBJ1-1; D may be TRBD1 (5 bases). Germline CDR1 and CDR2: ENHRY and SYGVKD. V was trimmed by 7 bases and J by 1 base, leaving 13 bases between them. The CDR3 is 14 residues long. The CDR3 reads CAITGDGGNTEAFF. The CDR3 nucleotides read TGTGCCATCACGGGGGACGGGGGGAACACTGAAGCTTTCTTT.

As DNA, the CDR3 is TGTGCCAGCCTAAGGGAGGCGGGAACCGGGGAGCTGTTTTTT. Residues: CASLREAGTGELFF. This chain joins TRBV7-2 and TRBJ2-2, with D perhaps matching TRBD2 (6 bases). The V gene's germline CDR1 is SGHTA and CDR2 FQGNSA. V lost 8 bases, J lost 5 bases, and 15 bases lay in between. There are 14 residues in the CDR3.

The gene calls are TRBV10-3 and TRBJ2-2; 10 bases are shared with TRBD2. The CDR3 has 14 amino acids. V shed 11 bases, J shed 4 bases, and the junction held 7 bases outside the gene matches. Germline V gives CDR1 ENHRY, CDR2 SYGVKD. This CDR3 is CASRLAGGTGELFF. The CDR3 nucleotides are TGTGCCTCCCGGTTAGCGGGAGGCACCGGGGAGCTGTTTTTT.

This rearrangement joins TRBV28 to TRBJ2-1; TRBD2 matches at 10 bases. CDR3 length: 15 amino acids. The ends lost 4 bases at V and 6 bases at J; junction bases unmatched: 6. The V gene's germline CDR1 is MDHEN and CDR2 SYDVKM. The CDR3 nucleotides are TGTGCCAGCAGTTCCCCGACTAGCGGGCGCAATGAGCAGTTCTTC. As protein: CASSSPTSGRNEQFF.

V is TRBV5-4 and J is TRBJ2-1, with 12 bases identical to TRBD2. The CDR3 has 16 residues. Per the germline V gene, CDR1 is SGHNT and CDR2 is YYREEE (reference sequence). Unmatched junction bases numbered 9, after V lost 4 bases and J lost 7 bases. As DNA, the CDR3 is TGTGCCAGCAGCCCGACACTAGCGGGAGGAGGAAATGAGCAGTTCTTC. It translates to CASSPTLAGGGNEQFF.

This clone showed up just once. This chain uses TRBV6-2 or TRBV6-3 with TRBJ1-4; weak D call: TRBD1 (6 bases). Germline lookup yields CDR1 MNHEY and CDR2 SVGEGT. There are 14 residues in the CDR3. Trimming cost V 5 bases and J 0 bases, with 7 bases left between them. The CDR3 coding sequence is TGTGCCAGCAGTGGGACATCAACTAATGAAAAACTGTTTTTT. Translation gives CASSGTSTNEKLFF.

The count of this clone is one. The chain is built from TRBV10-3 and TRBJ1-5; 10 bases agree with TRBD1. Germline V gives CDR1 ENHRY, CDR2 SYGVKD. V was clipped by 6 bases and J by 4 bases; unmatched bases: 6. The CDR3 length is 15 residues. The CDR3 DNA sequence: TGTGCCATCAGGCCGGGACAGGGGTTAAATCAGCCCCAGCATTTT. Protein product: CAIRPGQGLNQPQHF.

As DNA, the CDR3 is TGTGCCAGCAGCCCCCCTAGCACAGATACGCAGTATTTT. It codes for CASSPPSTDTQYF. The rearrangement uses TRBV11-3 and TRBJ2-3; D gene uncertain. Looked up from germline, CDR1 is SGHNT and CDR2 is YENEEA. There are 13 residues in the CDR3. Trimming cost V 5 bases and J 0 bases, with 6 bases left between them.

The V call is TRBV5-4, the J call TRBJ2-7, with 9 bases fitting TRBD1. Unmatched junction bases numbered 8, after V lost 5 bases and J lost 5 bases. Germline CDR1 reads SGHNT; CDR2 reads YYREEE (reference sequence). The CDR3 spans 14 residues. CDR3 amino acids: CASRGDRAINEQYF. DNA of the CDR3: TGTGCCAGCAGAGGGGACAGGGCGATCAACGAGCAGTACTTC.